These 30 T cell receptor beta chains were sequenced from one sample in a study of read filtering for tumor transcriptome and immune sequencing. The library was built from about 400 ng RNA with molecular barcoded adaptors for alpha/delta and beta/gamma chains. TCRdb independently ran MiXCR on the reads; one entry per CDR3 protein. The data show about 130,000 distinct CDR3 sequences, with approximately 13% seen just once and roughly 7.6% held by the top ten. The sample comprised a population of CD138-negative cells sorted from bone marrow. The source is a donor at least 40 years old with multiple myeloma.

This clonotype was seen a few times. This sequence may be a read error, since a much larger clone differs from it by one base. The rearrangement links TRBV7-2 to TRBJ2-3; the D gene could be TRBD1 or TRBD2 (5 bases each). The CDR3 loop spans 13 amino acids. CDR1 is SGHTA and CDR2 is FQGNSA in the germline V gene. CDR3 coding DNA: TGTGCCAGCAGAAGCGGTAGCACAGGTACGCAGTATTTT. It is translated as CASRSGSTGTQYF.

Remarks on this clonotype: The CDR3 carries no conserved terminal phenylalanine or tryptophan, so it likely arises from a read error. This rearrangement joins TRBV7-3 to TRBJ2-2; D is possibly TRBD2 (5 bases). V dropped 5 bases and J dropped 3 bases, with 10 bases sitting between them. Per the germline V gene, CDR1 is SGHTA and CDR2 is FQGTGA. This CDR3 region has 14 residues. CDR3 nucleotides: TGTGCCAGCAGCGGTCGGGGAGACACCGGGGAGCTGTTTTTG. Protein product: CASSGRGDTGELFL.

This clonotype showed up many times. The chain combines TRBV4-1 with TRBJ2-7; D may be TRBD2 (6 bases). Germline values: CDR1 MGHRA, CDR2 YSYEKL. The V end lost 0 bases, the J end lost 7 bases, and 13 bases lay between the germline ends. This CDR3 region has 14 residues. The chain's CDR3 is CASSQEATGREQYF. The CDR3 DNA reads TGCGCCAGCAGCCAAGAGGCTACGGGGAGGGAGCAGTACTTC.

As regards this clonotype: A much more abundant neighbour one base away suggests this may be a read error. The CDR3 region has the DNA TGCGCCAGCAGCTTGGGTCCGACTAGCGCTACCGGGGAGCCGTTTTTT. Encoded protein: CASSLGPTSATGEPFF. The gene calls are TRBV5-1 and TRBJ2-2; TRBD2 matches at 8 bases. CDR1 and CDR2 from the germline V gene are SGHRS and YFSETQ. The CDR3 totals 16 residues.

As for this clonotype: A clone one base away is much larger, so this may be a read error. The conserved final phenylalanine or tryptophan is absent from the CDR3, which likely points to a read error. J is TRBJ1-5 and V is TRBV3-1, with TRBD1 as a possible D gene (5 bases). V gave up 4 bases and J gave up 8 bases, with 12 bases separating them. Germline V gene data show CDR1 as LGHDT and CDR2 as YNNKEL (reference sequence). This CDR3 is built from 13 residues. The CDR3 DNA reads TGTGCCAGCAGCCTTGACAGACGAGAGCCCCAGCATTCT. This gives the protein CASSLDRREPQHS.

Worth noting for this clonotype: Possible read error: a much larger clone is one base away. It is likely a read error, because the conserved phenylalanine at the end of the CDR3 is missing. The rearrangement joins TRBV7-6 to TRBJ2-1; 12 bases are a match to TRBD2. J gave up 5 bases and V 5 bases, and 10 bases lay outside the gene matches. CDR1 is SGHVS, CDR2 FNYEAQ, per germline. The CDR3 is 17 residues long. CDR3 DNA: TGTGCCAGCAGCCCCGGGACTAGCGGGCGGAACCACAATGAGCAGTTCCTC. It translates to CASSPGTSGRNHNEQFL.

This clonotype has a count of ten or more. The rearrangement uses TRBV7-3 and TRBJ1-1; weak D call: TRBD1 (6 bases). This CDR3 has 13 residues. The germline V gene has CDR1 SGHTA and CDR2 FQGTGA. V was trimmed by 6 bases and J by 4 bases, leaving 12 bases between them. This CDR3 is CASRLGGSTEAFF. The CDR3 nucleotides are TGTGCCAGCAGGCTAGGGGGGAGCACTGAAGCTTTCTTT.

This clonotype was seen at least ten times. The chain carries TRBV4-1 and TRBJ2-1; D gene uncertain. The CDR3 has 16 residues. Trimming took off 0 bases at V and 0 bases at J, with 9 bases between the two ends. Looked up from germline, CDR1 is MGHRA and CDR2 is YSYEKL. CDR3 nucleotides: TGCGCCAGCAGCCAAGATGGACCGAGCTCCTACAATGAGCAGTTCTTC. Translation gives CASSQDGPSSYNEQFF.

This clonotype was recorded only once. A read error may explain this, as a much larger clone is one base away. The rearrangement uses TRBV12-5 and TRBJ2-7, with a possible D match to TRBD2 (6 bases). The CDR3 is made up of 15 amino acids. V was shortened by 1 base and J by 5 bases, with 15 bases between the two germline ends. CDR1 and CDR2 (germline): LGHNT, FRNRAP. CDR3 region: CASGLAGSWGDEQYF. DNA of the CDR3: TGTGCTAGTGGTTTGGCCGGGTCATGGGGGGACGAGCAGTACTTC.

In this sample, this clonotype turned up many times. This rearrangement joins TRBV20-1 to TRBJ2-5; TRBD2 matches 13 bases. The length of the CDR3 is 17 residues. V trimming: 3 bases; J trimming: 4 bases; junction bases outside the gene matches: 11. The germline gives CDR1 DFQATT, CDR2 SNEGSKA (reference sequence). CDR3 sequence reads: CSARGGLAGFTGETQYF. CDR3 in DNA: TGCAGTGCTAGGGGGGGACTAGCGGGATTTACGGGAGAGACCCAGTACTTC.

This clonotype was seen at least ten times. The genes are TRBV6-1 and TRBJ2-5, with 13 bases matching TRBD2. J was trimmed by 5 bases and V by 6 bases; bases with no gene match: 0. This CDR3 spans 13 amino acids. The V gene's germline CDR1 is MNHNS and CDR2 SASEGT. For the CDR3, the DNA is TGTGCCAGCAGACTAGCGGGAGGGGAGACCCAGTACTTC. This gives the protein CASRLAGGETQYF.

This clonotype was recorded at least ten times. The chain carries TRBV5-1 and TRBJ2-1; 12 bases are shared with TRBD2. The CDR3 has 17 amino acids. The junction had 10 bases not matched to a gene; V was cut back by 0 bases and J by 9 bases. Germline lookup yields CDR1 SGHRS and CDR2 YFSETQ. This chain's CDR3 is CASSLGKTSGGWGEQFF. CDR3 nucleotide sequence: TGCGCCAGCAGCTTGGGGAAGACTAGCGGGGGATGGGGTGAGCAGTTCTTC. Full variable domain (outside the CDR3, taken from reference TRBV5-1 and TRBJ2-1): KAGVTQTPRYLIKTRGQQVTLSCSPISGHRSVSWYQQTPGQGLQFLFEYFSETQRNKGNFPGRFSGRQFSNSRSEMNVSTLELGDSALYLCASSLGKTSGGWGEQFFGPGTRLTVL.

This clonotype has just a few counts. The rearrangement uses TRBV12-3 or TRBV12-4 and TRBJ2-1, with a possible D match to TRBD1 (5 bases). The germline V and J ends were trimmed by 3 bases and 6 bases, with 12 bases remaining between them. The CDR3 runs 14 residues. The CDR3, as DNA: TGTGCCAGCAGTTTGCAGGGATTAGGCAATGAGCAGTTCTTC. Protein product: CASSLQGLGNEQFF.

The chain uses TRBV6-2 or TRBV6-3 and TRBJ2-3; 8 bases are a match to TRBD2. V was pared by 4 bases and J by 3 bases, with 6 bases of the junction left unmatched. Germline lookup yields CDR1 MNHEY and CDR2 SVGEGT. The CDR3 has 15 amino acids. The CDR3 reads CASSFSGGVTDTQYF. DNA for the CDR3: TGTGCCAGCAGTTTTTCGGGAGGGGTGACAGATACGCAGTATTTT.

This clonotype showed up many times. The chain combines TRBV20-1 with TRBJ2-7; 11 nucleotides agree with TRBD2. V lost 5 bases and J lost 4; bases outside the gene matches: 4. CDR1 is DFQATT and CDR2 is SNEGSKA in the germline V gene (reference sequence). The CDR3 is 13 amino acids. The CDR3 region is CSAPSGRLYEQYF. The CDR3 nucleotides are TGCAGTGCTCCTAGCGGGAGGTTGTACGAGCAGTACTTC.

Points on this clonotype: Germline is not matched at one junction end, which may reflect a read error. The CDR3 DNA follows: TGTGCCAGCAGCTTGCGTCTAGCGGGCTTTAATGAGCAGCTCTTC. Its translation: CASSLRLAGFNEQLF. This chain connects TRBV7-2 to TRBJ2-1; 8 bases line up with TRBD2. This CDR3 is built from 15 residues. Per the germline V gene, CDR1 is SGHTA and CDR2 is FQGNSA. Combining the CDR3 with reference TRBV7-2 and TRBJ2-1 gives the whole variable domain GAGVSQSPSNKVTEKGKDVELRCDPISGHTALYWYRQSLGQGLEFLIYFQGNSAPDKSGLPSDRFSAERTGGSVSTLTIQRTQQEDSAVYLCASSLRLAGFNEQLFGPGTRLTVL.

This clonotype was found many times. V usage is TRBV29-1 and J usage is TRBJ2-1, with a possible D match to TRBD1 (6 bases). The ends were cut back, 2 bases at V and 6 bases at J, with 14 bases in the middle. Germline CDR1 and CDR2: SQVTM and ANQGSEA. The CDR3 is 14 residues long. CDR3 protein: CSVERLQGTNEQFF. The CDR3 nucleotides are TGCAGCGTTGAACGCTTACAGGGAACCAATGAGCAGTTCTTC.

There are many counts of this clonotype. The chain has TRBV7-2 and TRBJ2-1; D might be TRBD2 (6 bases). Trimming left V 5 bases short and J 4 bases short, with 18 bases between. Germline assignment: CDR1 SGHTA and CDR2 FQGNSA. This CDR3 is 16 amino acids long. CDR3 region: CASSPRTGGDYNEQFF. The DNA for the CDR3 is TGTGCCAGCAGCCCCCGGACTGGCGGGGATTACAATGAGCAGTTCTTC.

This clonotype has a handful of counts. The rearrangement joins TRBV27 to TRBJ2-3; 13 bases map to TRBD2. V lost 6 bases, J lost 3 bases, and 3 bases stayed unmatched. The length of the CDR3 is 15 residues. CDR1 MNHEY and CDR2 SMNVEV come from the germline V gene (reference sequence). CDR3 in DNA: TGTGCCAGCAGATGGACTAGCGGGAGAACAGATACGCAGTATTTT. It yields the protein CASRWTSGRTDTQYF.

Many counts were recorded for this clonotype. This chain connects TRBV20-1 to TRBJ1-1; possibly TRBD1 for D (5 bases). This CDR3 is 12 amino acids long. Trimming removed 5 bases at V and 6 bases at J, with 13 bases between. Germline loops: CDR1 DFQATT, CDR2 SNEGSKA (reference sequence). CDR3 protein: CSAPGLVPEAFF. The CDR3 bases are TGCAGTGCTCCGGGACTCGTGCCTGAAGCTTTCTTT.

This clonotype was picked up many times. CDR3 sequence (DNA): TGTGCCAGCAGCTGGGGACAGGGGGACACTGAAGCTTTCTTT. Its protein is CASSWGQGDTEAFF. The V and J genes are TRBV7-8 and TRBJ1-1; 11 bases agree with TRBD1. J lost 3 bases, V lost 4 bases, and 1 base had no gene match. This CDR3 is 14 amino acids long. Germline CDR1 reads SGHVS; CDR2 reads FQNEAQ.

This clonotype was counted at least ten times. The gene calls are TRBV5-1 and TRBJ2-7; 7 nucleotides line up with TRBD2. The junction had 9 bases not matched to a gene; V was cut back by 4 bases and J by 2 bases. There are 15 residues in the CDR3. Germline CDR1 is SGHRS and CDR2 is YFSETQ. CDR3 amino acids: CASSPLGREPYEQYF. As DNA, the CDR3 is TGCGCCAGCAGCCCGCTGGGGCGGGAGCCCTACGAGCAGTACTTC.

This clonotype was counted at least ten times. This chain uses TRBV6-1 with TRBJ2-1, with a tentative D call TRBD1 (6 bases). The CDR3 consists of 16 residues. Germline V gene sequence: CDR1 MNHNS, CDR2 SASEGT. Trimming took off 4 bases at V and 6 bases at J, with 19 bases between the two ends. The CDR3 protein is CASSVSTGTLGNEQFF. The CDR3 DNA reads as TGTGCCAGCAGTGTATCGACAGGAACCCTGGGCAATGAGCAGTTCTTC.

This chain connects TRBV9 to TRBJ1-1; the match to TRBD1 covers 8 bases. The length of the CDR3 is 13 residues. J was trimmed by 5 bases and V by 3 bases; bases with no gene match: 3. Per the germline V gene, CDR1 is SGDLS and CDR2 is YYNGEE. Here the CDR3 reads CASSEYRGTEAFF. In DNA, the CDR3 is TGTGCCAGCAGCGAATACAGGGGGACTGAAGCTTTCTTT.

In this sample, this clonotype turned up many times. This rearrangement joins TRBV19 to TRBJ1-1, with 7 bases fitting TRBD1. The CDR3 loop spans 15 amino acids. V trimming: 4 bases; J trimming: 3 bases; junction bases outside the gene matches: 8. Germline CDR1 LNHDA, CDR2 SQIVND (reference sequence). The DNA of the CDR3 is TGTGCCAGTAGTACGTTGACAGGGTCTTACACTGAAGCTTTCTTT. It codes for CASSTLTGSYTEAFF.

The sample holds a few counts of this clonotype. The chain is built from TRBV15 and TRBJ2-5; the D gene is possibly TRBD2 (5 bases). The germline V and J ends were trimmed by 0 bases and 1 base, with 15 bases remaining between them. CDR1 is LNHNV and CDR2 is YYDKDF in the germline V gene (reference sequence). This CDR3 is built from 17 residues. In nucleotides, the CDR3 is TGTGCCACCAGCAGAGATTTTGGGAGCGCCCGCCAAGAGACCCAGTACTTC. It encodes CATSRDFGSARQETQYF.

In its sample, this clonotype was seen a few times. The chain uses TRBV4-1 and TRBJ2-2; tentative D call: TRBD1 (5 bases). Germline-derived CDR1 and CDR2 are MGHRA and YSYEKL. This CDR3 has 13 residues. V shed 10 bases and J shed 1 base, with 10 bases lying between them. CDR3 in DNA: TGCGCCACCCTCGACAGGAACACCGGGGAGCTGTTTTTT. Amino acids: CATLDRNTGELFF.

The chain recombines TRBV5-4 with TRBJ2-5, with 8 bases that match TRBD2. Trimming removed 0 bases from V and 5 bases from J; junction bases left unmatched: 6. The germline gives CDR1 SGHNT, CDR2 YYREEE (reference sequence). This CDR3 is 15 amino acids long. The CDR3 bases are TGTGCCAGCAGCTTGGCGGGAGGGCCTCGGGAGACCCAGTACTTC. Its translation is CASSLAGGPRETQYF. Full variable domain (missing parts from reference TRBV5-4 and TRBJ2-5): ETGVTQSPTHLIKTRGQQVTLRCSSQSGHNTVSWYQQALGQGPQFIFQYYREEENGRGNFPPRFSGLQFPNYSSELNVNALELDDSALYLCASSLAGGPRETQYFGPGTRLLVL.

The table lists this clonotype with many counts. The CDR3 DNA sequence: TGCGCCAGCAGCGGGACTAGCGGTTCCTACAATGAGCAGTTCTTC. Amino acid sequence: CASSGTSGSYNEQFF. This chain connects TRBV5-1 to TRBJ2-1; 11 bases match TRBD2. Trimming at V came to 4 bases and at J to 1 base, leaving 1 base not matched to a gene. CDR3 length: 15 amino acids. Germline V gives CDR1 SGHRS, CDR2 YFSETQ.

Comment on this clonotype: A read error is likely, as this CDR3 ends without the conserved phenylalanine or tryptophan. V gene TRBV13 combines with J gene TRBJ2-5; TRBD2 agrees at 11 bases. The J segment lost 2 bases and the V segment lost 3 bases, leaving 11 bases of the junction unmatched. CDR1 PRHDT and CDR2 FYEKMQ come from the germline V gene (reference sequence). There are 18 residues in the CDR3. CDR3 amino acids: CASSLLAGGLYRQETQYV. CDR3 coding DNA: TGTGCCAGCAGCTTGCTAGCGGGAGGCCTCTATCGTCAAGAGACCCAGTACGTC.